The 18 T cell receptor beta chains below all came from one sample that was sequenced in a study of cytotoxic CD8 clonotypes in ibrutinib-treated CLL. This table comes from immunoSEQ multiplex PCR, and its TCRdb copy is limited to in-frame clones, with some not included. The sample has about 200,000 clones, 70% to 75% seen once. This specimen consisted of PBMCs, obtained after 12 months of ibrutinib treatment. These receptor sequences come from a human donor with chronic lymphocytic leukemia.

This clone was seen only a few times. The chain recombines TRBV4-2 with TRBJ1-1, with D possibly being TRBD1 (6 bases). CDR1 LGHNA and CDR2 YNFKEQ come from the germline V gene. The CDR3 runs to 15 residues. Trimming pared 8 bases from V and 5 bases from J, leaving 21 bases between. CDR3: CASALLDRRETEAFF. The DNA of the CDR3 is TGTGCCAGCGCGTTACTGGACAGACGGGAGACTGAAGCTTTCTTT.

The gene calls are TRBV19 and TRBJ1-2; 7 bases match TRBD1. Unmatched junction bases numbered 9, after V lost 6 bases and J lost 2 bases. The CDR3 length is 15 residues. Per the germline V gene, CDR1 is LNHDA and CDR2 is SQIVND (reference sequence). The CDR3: CASRLQGPGNYGYTF. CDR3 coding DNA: TGTGCCAGTAGACTACAGGGGCCGGGCAACTATGGCTACACCTTC.

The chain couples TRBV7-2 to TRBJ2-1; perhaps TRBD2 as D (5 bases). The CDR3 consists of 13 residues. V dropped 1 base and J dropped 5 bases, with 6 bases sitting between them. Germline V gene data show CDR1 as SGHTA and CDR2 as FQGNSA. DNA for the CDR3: TGTGCCAGCAGCTTAGGGCGGGACAATGAGCAGTTCTTC. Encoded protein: CASSLGRDNEQFF. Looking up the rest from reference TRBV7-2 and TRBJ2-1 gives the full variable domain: GAGVSQSPSNKVTEKGKDVELRCDPISGHTALYWYRQSLGQGLEFLIYFQGNSAPDKSGLPSDRFSAERTGGSVSTLTIQRTQQEDSAVYLCASSLGRDNEQFFGPGTRLTVL.

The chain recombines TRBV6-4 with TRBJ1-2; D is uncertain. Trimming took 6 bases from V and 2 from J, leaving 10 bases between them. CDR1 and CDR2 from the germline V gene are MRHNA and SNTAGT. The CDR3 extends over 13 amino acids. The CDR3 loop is CASRPDGNYGYTF. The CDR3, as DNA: TGTGCCAGCAGACCGGACGGAAACTATGGCTACACCTTC.

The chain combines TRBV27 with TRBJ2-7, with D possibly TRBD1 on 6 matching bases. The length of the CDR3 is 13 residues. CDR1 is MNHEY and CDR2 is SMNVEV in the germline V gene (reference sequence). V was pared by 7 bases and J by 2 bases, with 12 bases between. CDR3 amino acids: CASTMTGTYEQYF. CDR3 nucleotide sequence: TGTGCCAGCACCATGACAGGAACCTACGAGCAGTACTTC.

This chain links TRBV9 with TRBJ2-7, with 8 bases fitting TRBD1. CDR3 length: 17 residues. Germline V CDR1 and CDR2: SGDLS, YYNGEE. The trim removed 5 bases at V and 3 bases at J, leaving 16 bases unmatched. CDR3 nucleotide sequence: TGTGCCAGCAGTTTCGACCAGGGGGCTAGGGACATCTACGAGCAGTACTTC. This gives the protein CASSFDQGARDIYEQYF.

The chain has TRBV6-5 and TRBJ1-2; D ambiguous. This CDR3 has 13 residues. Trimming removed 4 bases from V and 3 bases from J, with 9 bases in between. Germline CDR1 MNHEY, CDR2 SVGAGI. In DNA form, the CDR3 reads TGTGCCAGCAGTTTTGGGCGGGACTATGGCTACACCTTC. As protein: CASSFGRDYGYTF.

The CDR3 sequence is CAWSVPYVGEKLFF. The CDR3 DNA reads as TGTGCCTGGAGTGTACCGTACGTCGGGGAAAAACTGTTTTTT. This chain connects TRBV30 to TRBJ1-4; D is ambiguous. The CDR3 is 14 amino acids. Germline V gives CDR1 GTSNPN, CDR2 SVGIG (reference sequence). V lost 0 bases and J 8 bases, leaving 13 bases between the germline ends.

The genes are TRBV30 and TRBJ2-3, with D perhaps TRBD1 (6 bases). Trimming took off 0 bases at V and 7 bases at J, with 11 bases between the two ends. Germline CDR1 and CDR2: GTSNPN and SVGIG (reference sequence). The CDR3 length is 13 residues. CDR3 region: CAWSVLGGNTQYF. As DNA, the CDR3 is TGTGCCTGGAGTGTACTAGGGGGAAATACGCAGTATTTT. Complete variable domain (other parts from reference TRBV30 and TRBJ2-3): SQTIHQWPATLVQPVGSPLSLECTVEGTSNPNLYWYRQAAGRGLQLLFYSVGIGQISSEVPQNLSASRPQDRQFILSSKKLLLSDSGFYLCAWSVLGGNTQYFGPGTRLTVL.

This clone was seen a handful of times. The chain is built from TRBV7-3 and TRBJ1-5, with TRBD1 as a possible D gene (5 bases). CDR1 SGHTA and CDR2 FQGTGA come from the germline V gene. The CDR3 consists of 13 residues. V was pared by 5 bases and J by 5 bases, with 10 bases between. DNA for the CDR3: TGTGCCAGCAGCCCGTGGGGGGATCAGCCCCAGCATTTT. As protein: CASSPWGDQPQHF. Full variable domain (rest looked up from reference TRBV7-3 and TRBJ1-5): GAGVSQTPSNKVTEKGKYVELRCDPISGHTALYWYRQSLGQGPEFLIYFQGTGAADDSGLPNDRFFAVRPEGSVSTLKIQRTERGDSAVYLCASSPWGDQPQHFGDGTRLSIL.

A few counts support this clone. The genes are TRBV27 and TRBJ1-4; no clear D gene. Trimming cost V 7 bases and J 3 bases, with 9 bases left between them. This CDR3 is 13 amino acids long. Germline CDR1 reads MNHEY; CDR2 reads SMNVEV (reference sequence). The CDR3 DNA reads TGTGCCAGCATGACACACTCTAATGAAAAACTGTTTTTT. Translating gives CASMTHSNEKLFF. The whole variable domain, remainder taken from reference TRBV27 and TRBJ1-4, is EAQVTQNPRYLITVTGKKLTVTCSQNMNHEYMSWYRQDPGLGLRQIYYSMNVEVTDKGDVPEGYKVSRKEKRNFPLILESPSPNQTSLYFCASMTHSNEKLFFGSGTQLSVL.

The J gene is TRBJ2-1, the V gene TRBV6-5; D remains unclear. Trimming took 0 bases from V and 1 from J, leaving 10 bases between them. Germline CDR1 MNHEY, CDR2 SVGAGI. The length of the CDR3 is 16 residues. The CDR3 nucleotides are TGTGCCAGCAGTTACTCTAAAGCCAAATCCTACAATGAGCAGTTCTTC. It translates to CASSYSKAKSYNEQFF.

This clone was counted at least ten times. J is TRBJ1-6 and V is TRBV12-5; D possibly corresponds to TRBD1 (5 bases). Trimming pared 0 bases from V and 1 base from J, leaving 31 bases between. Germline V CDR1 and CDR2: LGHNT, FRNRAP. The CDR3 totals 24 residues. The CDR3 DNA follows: TGTGCTAGTGGTTTGGTTGTTATGTTAGGGGCCGACCCGACCCGGGGATCCTATAATTCACCCCTCCACTTT. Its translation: CASGLVVMLGADPTRGSYNSPLHF.

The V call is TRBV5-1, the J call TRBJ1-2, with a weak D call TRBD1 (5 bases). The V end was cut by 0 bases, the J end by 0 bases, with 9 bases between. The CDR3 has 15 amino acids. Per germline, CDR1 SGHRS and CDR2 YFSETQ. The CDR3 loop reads CASSLAGQSNYGYTF. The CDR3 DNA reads TGCGCCAGCAGCTTGGCGGGGCAATCTAACTATGGCTACACCTTC.

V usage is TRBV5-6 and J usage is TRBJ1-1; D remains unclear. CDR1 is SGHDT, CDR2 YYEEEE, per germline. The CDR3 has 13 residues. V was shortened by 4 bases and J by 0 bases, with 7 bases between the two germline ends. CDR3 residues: CASSRAVNTEAFF. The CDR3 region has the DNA TGTGCCAGCAGCAGGGCAGTGAACACTGAAGCTTTCTTT. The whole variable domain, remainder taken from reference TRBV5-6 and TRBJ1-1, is DAGVTQSPTHLIKTRGQQVTLRCSPKSGHDTVSWYQQALGQGPQFIFQYYEEEERQRGNFPDRFSGHQFPNYSSELNVNALLLGDSALYLCASSRAVNTEAFFGQGTRLTVV.

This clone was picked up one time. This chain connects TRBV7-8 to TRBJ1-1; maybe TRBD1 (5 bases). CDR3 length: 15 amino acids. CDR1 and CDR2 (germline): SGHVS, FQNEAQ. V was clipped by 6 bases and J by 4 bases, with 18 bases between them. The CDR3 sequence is CASRLRSNGGTEAFF. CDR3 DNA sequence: TGTGCCAGCAGGCTAAGATCGAATGGGGGCACTGAAGCTTTCTTT.

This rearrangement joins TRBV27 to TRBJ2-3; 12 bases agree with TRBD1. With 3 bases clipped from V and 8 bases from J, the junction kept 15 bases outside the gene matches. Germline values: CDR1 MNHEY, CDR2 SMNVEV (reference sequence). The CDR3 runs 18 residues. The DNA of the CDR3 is TGTGCCAGCAGTTTTTATTCCCCCGGGACAGGGGGCTCCCGTACGCAGTATTTT. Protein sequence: CASSFYSPGTGGSRTQYF.

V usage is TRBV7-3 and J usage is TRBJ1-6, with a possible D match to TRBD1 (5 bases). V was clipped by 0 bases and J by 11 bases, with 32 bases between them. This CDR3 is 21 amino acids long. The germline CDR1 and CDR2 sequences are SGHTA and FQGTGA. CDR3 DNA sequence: TGTGCCAGCAGCTTAACGGTCCCGAGGATGTCGAAAAAGGGGACCGATCCACCCCTCCACTTT. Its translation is CASSLTVPRMSKKGTDPPLHF.